The 11 T cell receptor beta chains below come from one sample, sequenced in a study of T cell repertoires in cytomegalovirus infection. TCRdb fed the reads into MiXCR, producing one record per CDR3 protein. Of 200,000 to 300,000 distinct CDR3 sequences in the sample, around 13% were seen once. Specimen: PBMCs. The source is a human donor in good health (CMV status not recorded). Some clones in this sample may be carry-over from other donors' samples.

This clonotype was picked up one time. The chain employs TRBV29-1 and TRBJ2-1; 9 nucleotides match TRBD2. The length of the CDR3 is 13 residues. Trimming removed 8 bases from V and 7 bases from J; junction bases left unmatched: 9. CDR1 is SQVTM and CDR2 is ANQGSEA in the germline V gene. The CDR3 loop reads CSSGLATANEQFF. As DNA, the CDR3 is TGCAGCTCGGGACTAGCAACGGCTAATGAGCAGTTCTTC.

This clonotype was counted many times. The J gene is TRBJ1-6, the V gene TRBV19; 9 nucleotides match TRBD1. CDR3 length: 16 amino acids. The junction had 7 bases not matched to a gene; V was cut back by 1 base and J by 9 bases. From germline, CDR1 is LNHDA and CDR2 SQIVND (reference sequence). CDR3 DNA: TGTGCCAGTAGTATAGCATGGACAGGGGTCTCTTCACCCCTCCACTTT. Encoded protein: CASSIAWTGVSSPLHF.

This clonotype was seen at least ten times. This chain joins TRBV2 and TRBJ2-2; TRBD1 agrees at 10 bases. V gave up 7 bases and J gave up 5 bases; unmatched junction bases: 7. This CDR3 has 15 amino acids. CDR1 and CDR2 from the germline V gene are SNHLY and FYNNEI. In DNA, the CDR3 is TGTGCCAGCAACCGGGACAGGGGCATAACCGGGGAGCTGTTTTTT. Its translation: CASNRDRGITGELFF.

CDR3 DNA sequence: TGTGCCAGCAGCCCCATCCGGGTGTACAATGAGCAGTTCTTC. Its translation is CASSPIRVYNEQFF. This sequence joins TRBV27 and TRBJ2-1; D is unclear. Germline lookup yields CDR1 MNHEY and CDR2 SMNVEV (reference sequence). The CDR3 loop spans 14 amino acids. V gave up 6 bases and J gave up 4 bases, with 13 bases separating them.

This clonotype was counted many times. V gene TRBV19 combines with J gene TRBJ1-1; D gene uncertain. Per germline, CDR1 LNHDA and CDR2 SQIVND (reference sequence). This CDR3 is built from 13 residues. Trimming cost V 6 bases and J 1 base, with 9 bases left between them. CDR3 residues: CASRGFGNTEAFF. CDR3 sequence (DNA): TGTGCCAGTAGGGGATTTGGGAACACTGAAGCTTTCTTT. The full variable domain, completed using reference TRBV19 and TRBJ1-1, is DGGITQSPKYLFRKEGQNVTLSCEQNLNHDAMYWYRQDPGQGLRLIYYSQIVNDFQKGDIAEGYSVSREKKESFPLTVTSAQKNPTAFYLCASRGFGNTEAFFGQGTRLTVV.

This rearrangement joins TRBV7-2 to TRBJ2-5; D is unclear. Between the trimmed V and J ends, which lost 3 bases and 4 bases, there was a span of 12 bases. Germline CDR1 reads SGHTA; CDR2 reads FQGNSA. There are 14 residues in the CDR3. The CDR3 bases are TGTGCCAGCAGCTTCATAGGGTATGGAGAGACCCAGTACTTC. Translation gives CASSFIGYGETQYF.

This clonotype was observed at least ten times. The chain employs TRBV28 and TRBJ2-1, with D possibly matching TRBD1 (7 bases). Germline-derived CDR1 and CDR2 are MDHEN and SYDVKM. The CDR3 has 14 amino acids. V lost 7 bases and J lost 9, with 19 bases in between. Here the CDR3 DNA reads TGTGCCAGCATTGACCCCAACAGGGGAGGTGAGCAGTTCTTC. It codes for CASIDPNRGGEQFF.

The gene calls are TRBV6-4 and TRBJ2-2, with TRBD2 matching over 11 bases. The length of the CDR3 is 17 residues. Germline-derived CDR1 and CDR2 are MRHNA and SNTAGT. Trimming took 1 base from V and 0 from J; bases not matched to a gene: 1. Here the CDR3 reads CASSDFSGGANTGELFF. The CDR3 DNA is TGTGCCAGCAGTGACTTTAGCGGGGGGGCGAACACCGGGGAGCTGTTTTTT.

J is TRBJ2-3 and V is TRBV20-1; 9 nucleotides line up with TRBD2. The germline gives CDR1 DFQATT, CDR2 SNEGSKA (reference sequence). The V and J ends lost 6 bases and 2 bases, in that order; junction bases with no gene match: 12. The CDR3 runs to 16 residues. The CDR3 region has the DNA TGCAGTGCCACAAAAACCGGGACTAGCCTCACAGATACGCAGTATTTT. It codes for CSATKTGTSLTDTQYF.

The chain carries TRBV20-1 and TRBJ1-1; a possible D gene is TRBD1 (6 bases). Looked up from germline, CDR1 is DFQATT and CDR2 is SNEGSKA (reference sequence). Trimming left V 1 base short and J 4 bases short, with 13 bases between. This CDR3 has 14 residues. The CDR3 region has the DNA TGCAGTGCTAGAGCCACAGGGTCGAGCACTGAAGCTTTCTTT. Amino acids: CSARATGSSTEAFF.

This clonotype was counted a few times. V usage is TRBV6-2 or TRBV6-3 and J usage is TRBJ1-2, with D uncertain. Trimming stripped 9 bases from V and 4 bases from J, with 18 bases between. This CDR3 contains 14 residues. Germline loops: CDR1 MNHEY, CDR2 SVGEGT. This CDR3 is CASSSRRTSYGYTF. Written as DNA, the CDR3 is TGTGCCAGTTCCTCCCGACGGACTAGCTATGGCTACACCTTC.